The 31 T cell receptor beta chains below all came from one sample that was sequenced in a study of T cell clones after liver transplantation. The method was immunoSEQ multiplex PCR; TCRdb's version includes in-frame clones alone and lacks a portion of them. The table has 80,000 or so clones, over 80% seen once. This specimen was CD4+ T cells from blood, taken 46 months after liver transplant. The receptors were gathered from a human patient who received a liver transplant. Some T cells may be graft donor cells.

The table lists this clone with a few counts. The rearrangement joins TRBV7-2 to TRBJ2-1; 11 bases fit TRBD2. This CDR3 has 17 residues. Germline V lookup: CDR1 SGHTA, CDR2 FQGNSA. Losses at the gene ends were 3 bases for V and 7 bases for J; bases not matched to a gene: 11. CDR3: CASSFVAGGLGRNEQFF. The CDR3 DNA is TGTGCCAGCAGCTTTGTAGCGGGAGGGCTAGGGCGGAATGAGCAGTTCTTC.

This clone has only a few counts. The chain couples TRBV5-4 to TRBJ2-3, with TRBD2 as a possible D gene (6 bases). Per the germline V gene, CDR1 is SGHNT and CDR2 is YYREEE (reference sequence). The CDR3 is 16 amino acids. Between the trimmed V and J ends, which lost 1 base and 0 bases, there was a span of 12 bases. CDR3 nucleotide sequence: TGTGCCAGCAGCTTGAGGAGGGAACCCAGCACAGATACGCAGTATTTT. Translated: CASSLRREPSTDTQYF.

The chain employs TRBV19 and TRBJ2-1; no reliable D call. V was clipped by 5 bases and J by 5 bases, with 10 bases between them. The CDR3 has 13 amino acids. The germline CDR1 and CDR2 sequences are LNHDA and SQIVND (reference sequence). The CDR3: CASSLGANNEQFF. In DNA form, the CDR3 reads TGTGCCAGTAGTCTAGGAGCCAACAATGAGCAGTTCTTC.

In its sample, this clone was seen a few times. This CDR3 reads CASRTPGQGVFRNYGYTF. The CDR3 nucleotides are TGTGCCAGCAGAACCCCGGGACAGGGGGTTTTTAGAAACTATGGCTACACCTTC. The chain joins TRBV27 to TRBJ1-2; 11 bases agree with TRBD1. Germline V CDR1 and CDR2: MNHEY, SMNVEV (reference sequence). V shed 6 bases, J shed 2 bases, and the junction held 14 bases outside the gene matches. This CDR3 comprises 18 residues.

This chain joins TRBV18 and TRBJ1-1, with 9 bases fitting TRBD1. The V gene's germline CDR1 is KGHSH and CDR2 LQKENI. The J segment lost 0 bases and the V segment lost 3 bases, leaving 11 bases of the junction unmatched. The CDR3 totals 18 residues. The CDR3 sequence is CASSPAAQGAIMNTEAFF. The CDR3 region has the DNA TGTGCCAGCTCACCCGCCGCACAGGGGGCGATAATGAACACTGAAGCTTTCTTT.

V usage is TRBV13 and J usage is TRBJ2-7, with D uncertain. The V gene's germline CDR1 is PRHDT and CDR2 FYEKMQ (reference sequence). V was cut by 1 base and J by 5 bases, with 9 bases left in between. This CDR3 has 13 amino acids. The DNA of the CDR3 is TGTGCCAGCAGCTTAGAACGAGGAGACGAGCAGTACTTC. This translates into CASSLERGDEQYF.

The chain uses TRBV18 and TRBJ2-1; 12 bases agree with TRBD2. V shed 2 bases, J shed 10 bases, and the junction held 9 bases outside the gene matches. This CDR3 region has 16 residues. Germline CDR1 is KGHSH and CDR2 is LQKENI. DNA of the CDR3: TGTGCCAGCTCACCATCTAGCGGGAGGGCCTCGGGGGAGCAGTTCTTC. This codes for CASSPSSGRASGEQFF.

The V and J genes are TRBV10-1 and TRBJ2-2, with unresolved D. Germline V gives CDR1 WNHNN, CDR2 SYGVQD (reference sequence). The CDR3 has 13 amino acids. With 3 bases removed from V and 0 bases from J, the gap between germline ends came to 2 bases. The CDR3: CASSDTNTGELFF. The CDR3 DNA reads TGCGCCAGCAGTGATACGAACACCGGGGAGCTGTTTTTT.

This clone appeared a single time. The chain joins TRBV5-1 to TRBJ2-3; 8 bases map to TRBD2. The CDR3 extends over 19 amino acids. Trimming removed 0 bases from V and 4 bases from J; junction bases left unmatched: 16. Germline lookup yields CDR1 SGHRS and CDR2 YFSETQ. The CDR3 bases are TGCGCCAGCAGCTTGGGGAGCGGGAGTACCATGATTGGGTCAGATACGCAGTATTTT. It translates to CASSLGSGSTMIGSDTQYF.

The chain employs TRBV11-2 and TRBJ2-3; 9 nucleotides match TRBD2. With 3 bases clipped from V and 1 base from J, the junction kept 8 bases outside the gene matches. The CDR3 covers 17 residues. Germline CDR1 reads SGHAT; CDR2 reads FQNNGV. The CDR3 nucleotides read TGTGCCAGCAGCTTGACGAGACTAGCGGAGGGCACAGATACGCAGTATTTT. Translation gives CASSLTRLAEGTDTQYF.

The chain employs TRBV4-3 and TRBJ1-2; a possible D gene is TRBD1 (5 bases). V shed 4 bases and J shed 2 bases, with 20 bases lying between them. The CDR3 sequence is 17 residues long. Germline loops: CDR1 LGHNA, CDR2 YSLEER. Written as DNA, the CDR3 is TGCGCCAGCAGCCCACGGGTGGGGCAGGACCTAAACTATGGCTACACCTTC. Encoded protein: CASSPRVGQDLNYGYTF.

This clone was seen a handful of times. This chain joins TRBV27 and TRBJ2-7, with D unresolved. CDR3 length: 13 amino acids. V was pared by 1 base and J by 2 bases, with 6 bases between. Germline V gene data show CDR1 as MNHEY and CDR2 as SMNVEV (reference sequence). This chain's CDR3 is CASSLFGTYEQYF. The CDR3, as DNA: TGTGCCAGCAGTTTATTTGGGACCTACGAGCAGTACTTC.

This chain uses TRBV25-1 with TRBJ1-2; D remains ambiguous. The CDR3 runs to 17 residues. Germline CDR1 MGHDK, CDR2 SYGVNS. V was cut by 4 bases and J by 4 bases, with 22 bases left in between. The CDR3 loop is CASSGYIKLGKTYGYTF. The CDR3 coding sequence is TGTGCCAGCAGTGGTTACATAAAACTGGGAAAGACCTATGGCTACACCTTC.

This clone was seen only a few times. V and J are TRBV11-1 and TRBJ2-5; D gene uncertain. With 6 bases removed from V and 0 bases from J, the gap between germline ends came to 11 bases. Germline loops: CDR1 SGHAT, CDR2 FQDESV (reference sequence). The CDR3 spans 14 residues. CDR3 nucleotide sequence: TGTGCCAGCAGTTATACTAAGTACCAAGAGACCCAGTACTTC. Encoded protein: CASSYTKYQETQYF.

This clone was counted ten times or more. V usage is TRBV4-1 and J usage is TRBJ1-3; D gene uncertain. The CDR3 runs to 18 residues. Trimming removed 1 base from V and 1 base from J, with 17 bases in between. CDR1 is MGHRA, CDR2 YSYEKL, per germline. The CDR3 bases are TGCGCCAGCAGCCAAGTTGATCTCGTTCCCAAGTCTGGAAACACCATATATTTT. Its protein product is CASSQVDLVPKSGNTIYF.

This clone was observed a few times. The rearrangement uses TRBV7-9 and TRBJ1-1; no clear D gene. This CDR3 contains 16 residues. Germline V gene sequence: CDR1 SEHNR, CDR2 FQNEAQ (reference sequence). V shed 6 bases and J shed 3 bases, with 20 bases lying between them. Here the CDR3 reads CASSPGLIGLHTEAFF. The CDR3 DNA follows: TGTGCCAGCAGTCCCGGATTAATCGGGCTCCACACTGAAGCTTTCTTT.

This clone is medium-sized within its sample. The CDR3 DNA sequence: TGTGCCAGCAGCCCCCACCGGGAGAAGGGAGCATCCTACAATGAGCAGTTCTTC. This translates into CASSPHREKGASYNEQFF. The rearrangement joins TRBV4-2 to TRBJ2-1; a weak D match, TRBD2 (6 bases). Trimming removed 4 bases from V and 1 base from J, with 20 bases in between. This CDR3 has 18 residues. Germline loops: CDR1 LGHNA, CDR2 YNFKEQ.

The chain recombines TRBV6-4 with TRBJ2-7; maybe TRBD1 (6 bases). The germline V gene encodes CDR1 MRHNA and CDR2 SNTAGT. The CDR3 totals 16 residues. Trimming pared 3 bases from V and 2 bases from J, leaving 17 bases between. CDR3 sequence: CASSEPTGTLTYEQYF. The CDR3 DNA sequence: TGTGCCAGCAGTGAACCGACCGGGACACTAACCTACGAGCAGTACTTC.

The J gene is TRBJ2-5, the V gene TRBV6-6, with TRBD2 matching 9 bases. This CDR3 has 15 residues. Germline CDR1 MNHNY, CDR2 SVGAGI (reference sequence). Losses at the gene ends were 2 bases for V and 5 bases for J; bases not matched to a gene: 6. CDR3 loop: CASSYGSGRGETQYF. CDR3 in DNA: TGTGCCAGCAGTTACGGTAGCGGGAGAGGTGAGACCCAGTACTTC.

V usage is TRBV18 and J usage is TRBJ1-5, with TRBD1 as a possible D gene (5 bases). Germline V gives CDR1 KGHSH, CDR2 LQKENI. The germline V and J ends were trimmed by 5 bases and 3 bases, with 17 bases remaining between them. The CDR3 loop spans 16 amino acids. CDR3 sequence reads: CASSFGAGGANQPQHF. Written as DNA, the CDR3 is TGTGCCAGCTCATTCGGGGCAGGAGGGGCCAATCAGCCCCAGCATTTT.

The CDR3 nucleotides are TGTGCTAGTGGTTTGACGACCGCCTCCCATGAGCAGTTCTTC. Its translation is CASGLTTASHEQFF. The chain links TRBV12-5 to TRBJ2-1, with unresolved D. CDR1 and CDR2 (germline): LGHNT, FRNRAP. This CDR3 is 14 amino acids long. The V end was cut by 2 bases, the J end by 8 bases, with 13 bases between.

The chain joins TRBV9 to TRBJ1-1, with D possibly TRBD1 on 6 matching bases. The CDR3 covers 14 residues. V was shortened by 0 bases and J by 5 bases, with 11 bases between the two germline ends. Germline V gene data show CDR1 as SGDLS and CDR2 as YYNGEE. This CDR3 reads CASSVVGGSTEAFF. The CDR3 DNA sequence: TGTGCCAGCAGCGTAGTCGGGGGCTCAACTGAAGCTTTCTTT.

This rearrangement joins TRBV5-4 to TRBJ1-1, with unresolved D. Germline CDR1 and CDR2: SGHNT and YYREEE (reference sequence). The V end lost 4 bases, the J end lost 0 bases, and 10 bases lay between the germline ends. The CDR3 extends over 14 amino acids. Written as DNA, the CDR3 is TGTGCCAGCAGCCCTTTACAGATGAACACTGAAGCTTTCTTT. This sequence encodes CASSPLQMNTEAFF.

This sequence joins TRBV19 and TRBJ2-3, with TRBD2 matching 8 bases. V lost 8 bases to trimming and J lost 7 bases; unmatched junction nucleotides: 14. The CDR3 sequence is 15 residues long. CDR1 and CDR2 from the germline V gene are LNHDA and SQIVND (reference sequence). The CDR3: CASSRRGGRTYTQYF. CDR3 sequence (DNA): TGTGCCAGTTCCCGCCGGGGCGGGAGGACGTATACGCAGTATTTT. Full variable domain (rest looked up from reference TRBV19 and TRBJ2-3): DGGITQSPKYLFRKEGQNVTLSCEQNLNHDAMYWYRQDPGQGLRLIYYSQIVNDFQKGDIAEGYSVSREKKESFPLTVTSAQKNPTAFYLCASSRRGGRTYTQYFGPGTRLTVL.

The chain recombines TRBV6-1 with TRBJ1-2; weak D call: TRBD1 (5 bases). Germline loops: CDR1 MNHNS, CDR2 SASEGT. V was clipped by 6 bases and J by 8 bases, with 13 bases between them. The CDR3 sequence is 12 residues long. The CDR3 loop reads CASRLGPRGYTF. The CDR3 region has the DNA TGTGCCAGCAGGCTGGGGCCGCGGGGCTACACCTTC.

The chain uses TRBV27 and TRBJ2-5, with D hard to call. The CDR3 is 13 amino acids. Germline CDR1 reads MNHEY; CDR2 reads SMNVEV (reference sequence). The V end lost 2 bases, the J end lost 5 bases, and 9 bases lay between the germline ends. CDR3 amino acids: CASSLSGWETQYF. The DNA of the CDR3 is TGTGCCAGCAGTTTAAGTGGCTGGGAGACCCAGTACTTC.

The V gene is TRBV15, the J gene TRBJ2-7; 7 bases fit TRBD2. The germline CDR1 and CDR2 sequences are LNHNV and YYDKDF (reference sequence). The J segment lost 3 bases and the V segment lost 3 bases, leaving 11 bases of the junction unmatched. CDR3 length: 16 amino acids. The CDR3 nucleotides are TGTGCCACCAGCAGTCGAGCGGGAAGCCCTGACTACGAGCAGTACTTC. Protein: CATSSRAGSPDYEQYF.

The chain links TRBV7-3 to TRBJ1-2; D is unclear. V was cut by 2 bases and J by 8 bases, with 12 bases left in between. The CDR3 consists of 13 residues. In germline, CDR1 is SGHTA, CDR2 FQGTGA. CDR3 residues: CASSLGAGGGYTF. The CDR3 DNA is TGTGCCAGCAGCTTAGGTGCAGGAGGAGGCTACACCTTC. The full variable domain, in which reference TRBV7-3 and TRBJ1-2 provide the parts outside the CDR3, is GAGVSQTPSNKVTEKGKYVELRCDPISGHTALYWYRQSLGQGPEFLIYFQGTGAADDSGLPNDRFFAVRPEGSVSTLKIQRTERGDSAVYLCASSLGAGGGYTFGSGTRLTVV.

The V gene is TRBV7-3, the J gene TRBJ2-1; no firm D call. Trimming stripped 1 base from V and 2 bases from J, with 9 bases between. The CDR3 is 15 amino acids. Germline-derived CDR1 and CDR2 are SGHTA and FQGTGA. The CDR3 sequence is CASSLNRAPYNEQFF. CDR3 coding DNA: TGTGCCAGCAGCTTAAATCGAGCACCCTACAATGAGCAGTTCTTC.

This clone is termed medium-sized. This chain joins TRBV30 and TRBJ1-1; the D is unclear. The germline V and J ends were trimmed by 1 base and 7 bases, with 7 bases remaining between them. Germline V gene lookup returns CDR1 GTSNPN and CDR2 SVGIG (reference sequence). CDR3 size: 11 residues. The CDR3 protein is CAWSGRIEAFF. DNA of the CDR3: TGTGCCTGGAGTGGCAGGATTGAAGCTTTCTTT.

This clone showed up just a few times. The V and J genes are TRBV19 and TRBJ1-5; tentative D call: TRBD1 (6 bases). There are 18 residues in the CDR3. CDR1 and CDR2 (germline): LNHDA, SQIVND (reference sequence). Trimming stripped 5 bases from V and 0 bases from J, with 20 bases between. CDR3 sequence (DNA): TGTGCCAGTAGTCCGAACAGGGTTTCCCTTTCTAGCAATCAGCCCCAGCATTTT. Translating it yields CASSPNRVSLSSNQPQHF.